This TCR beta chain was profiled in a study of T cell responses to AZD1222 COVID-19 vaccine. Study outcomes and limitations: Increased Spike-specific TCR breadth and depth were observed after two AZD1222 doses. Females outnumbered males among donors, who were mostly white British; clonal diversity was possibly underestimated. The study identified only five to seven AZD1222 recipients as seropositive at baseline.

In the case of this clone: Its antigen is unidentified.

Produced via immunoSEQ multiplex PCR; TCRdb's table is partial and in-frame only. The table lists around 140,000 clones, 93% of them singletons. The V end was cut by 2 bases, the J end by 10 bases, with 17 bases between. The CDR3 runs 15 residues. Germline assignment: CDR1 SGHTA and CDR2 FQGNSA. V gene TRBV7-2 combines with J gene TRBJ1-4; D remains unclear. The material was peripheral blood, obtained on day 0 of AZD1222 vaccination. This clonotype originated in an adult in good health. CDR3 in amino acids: CASSLSAAGEGKLFF. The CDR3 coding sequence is TGTGCCAGCAGCTTATCGGCGGCAGGCGAGGGAAAACTGTTTTTT.